This T cell receptor (beta chain) was documented in a study of STAT5B mutations in CD4+ large granular lymphocyte leukemia. Profiling relied on immunoSEQ multiplex PCR, and the TCRdb table lists in-frame clones only, not all of them. Among some 30,000 clones listed, 81% were seen once. The germline V gene has CDR1 SEHNR and CDR2 FQNEAQ (reference sequence). This CDR3 is built from 15 residues. The V gene end was trimmed by 5 bases and the J gene end by 1 base; junction bases not matched to a gene: 4. The chain uses TRBV7-9 and TRBJ2-1, with TRBD2 identical over 8 bases. Input material: CD4+ T cells from blood buffy coats. The TCR was taken from a human donor in good health. The CDR3 region is CASSDLAGSYNEQFF. The CDR3, as DNA: TGTGCCAGCAGCGATCTAGCGGGTTCCTACAATGAGCAGTTCTTC.